This is a list of T cell receptor beta chains from one sample in a study of cytomegalovirus exposure and HLA in healthy donors. The repertoire was sequenced with immunoSEQ multiplex PCR; TCRdb's copy has only in-frame clones and lacks some. This table has some 150,000 clones, about 88% appearing once. The sample was PBMCs. These TCRs come from a young woman in good health and CMV-seropositive. Each CDR3 is given with its conserved first and last residue. D genes are given only for firm matches. Expanded clones are given a class, and other clones once, few, many or no size at all.

V: TRBV6-5
D: TRBD2
J: TRBJ2-1
size: NA
CDR3: CASSPLAGGYNEQFF
DNA: TGTGCCAGCAGTCCCCTAGCGGGGGGTTACAATGAGCAGTTCTTC

V: TRBV4-3
D: NA
J: TRBJ2-3
size: NA
CDR3: CASSQEDRPDTQYF
DNA: TGCGCCAGCAGCCAAGAAGACAGGCCAGATACGCAGTATTTT

V: TRBV6-1
D: TRBD1
J: TRBJ1-1
size: NA
CDR3: CASSKGTGAGNTEAFF
DNA: TGTGCCAGCAGTAAAGGGACAGGGGCCGGGAACACTGAAGCTTTCTTT

V: TRBV5-6
D: TRBD1
J: TRBJ2-7
size: once
CDR3: CASSPLGTAYEQYF
DNA: TGTGCCAGCAGCCCTCTGGGGACAGCATACGAGCAGTACTTC

V: TRBV28
D: TRBD1
J: TRBJ2-2
size: NA
CDR3: CASSLGPGQMNTGELFF
DNA: TGTGCCAGCAGTTTAGGCCCGGGACAGATGAACACCGGGGAGCTGTTTTTT

V: TRBV7-9
D: NA
J: TRBJ2-3
size: NA
CDR3: CASSPLGGRTDTQYF
DNA: TGTGCCAGCAGCCCCCTAGGAGGGCGCACAGATACGCAGTATTTT

V: TRBV30
D: NA
J: TRBJ2-5
size: NA
CDR3: CAWSVRHRARETQYF
DNA: TGTGCCTGGAGTGTTCGGCACAGGGCGCGCGAGACCCAGTACTTC

V: TRBV6-1
D: NA
J: TRBJ1-3
size: NA
CDR3: CASSDGVSSGNTIYF
DNA: TGTGCCAGCAGTGACGGGGTCAGTTCCGGAAACACCATATATTTT

V: TRBV6-1
D: TRBD2
J: TRBJ2-3
size: NA
CDR3: CASSDVREASGGADTQYF
DNA: TGTGCCAGCAGTGACGTCCGGGAGGCTAGCGGGGGGGCGGATACGCAGTATTTT

V: TRBV15
D: NA
J: TRBJ1-6
size: NA
CDR3: CATSRALQGPNSPLHF
DNA: TGTGCCACCAGCAGAGCCCTTCAGGGGCCTAATTCACCCCTCCACTTT

V: TRBV27
D: NA
J: TRBJ2-2
size: NA
CDR3: CASTSTGTGTGELFF
DNA: TGTGCCAGCACCTCGACAGGGACTGGCACCGGGGAGCTGTTTTTT

V: TRBV28
D: TRBD1
J: TRBJ2-7
size: NA
CDR3: CASSLGQGISYEQYF
DNA: TGTGCCAGCAGTCTGGGACAGGGGATCTCCTACGAGCAGTACTTC

V: TRBV27
D: TRBD1
J: TRBJ2-7
size: NA
CDR3: CASTARQGGYEQYF
DNA: TGTGCCAGCACCGCGAGACAGGGGGGTTACGAGCAGTACTTC

V: TRBV30
D: NA
J: TRBJ1-1
size: NA
CDR3: CAWEHTSNTEAFF
DNA: TGTGCCTGGGAACACACGTCGAACACTGAAGCTTTCTTT

V: TRBV28
D: NA
J: TRBJ2-3
size: NA
CDR3: CASSLKGADPITADTQYF
DNA: TGTGCCAGCAGTTTAAAAGGGGCGGATCCTATTACGGCAGATACGCAGTATTTT

V: TRBV7-9
D: TRBD1
J: TRBJ1-2
size: NA
CDR3: CASSLAMTGGEGYTF
DNA: TGTGCCAGCAGCTTAGCTATGACAGGGGGCGAAGGCTACACCTTC

V: TRBV7-9
D: NA
J: TRBJ2-5
size: NA
CDR3: CASSPGETQYF
DNA: TGTGCCAGCAGCCCGGGGGAGACCCAGTACTTC

V: TRBV7-9
D: TRBD1
J: TRBJ1-2
size: NA
CDR3: CAVVRDRVLLYGYTF
DNA: TGTGCCGTAGTGAGGGACAGGGTCCTCCTTTATGGCTACACCTTC

V: TRBV7-2
D: TRBD1
J: TRBJ2-7
size: NA
CDR3: CASSLRDRAGEQYF
DNA: TGTGCCAGCAGCCTCCGGGACAGGGCGGGGGAGCAGTACTTC

V: TRBV7-2
D: TRBD1
J: TRBJ2-5
size: NA
CDR3: CASSMTGFQETQYF
DNA: TGTGCCAGCAGCATGACAGGGTTCCAAGAGACCCAGTACTTC

V: TRBV27
D: NA
J: TRBJ2-1
size: once
CDR3: CASGYGADSYNEQFF
DNA: TGTGCCAGCGGGTATGGTGCGGATTCCTACAATGAGCAGTTCTTC

V: TRBV28
D: TRBD2
J: TRBJ2-1
size: NA
CDR3: CASSSGTSRNRNEQFF
DNA: TGTGCCAGCAGTTCTGGGACTAGCAGAAACAGGAATGAGCAGTTCTTC

V: TRBV4-1
D: TRBD1
J: TRBJ1-2
size: NA
CDR3: CASSQERTGHYGYTF
DNA: TGCGCCAGCAGCCAAGAGCGGACAGGGCACTATGGCTACACCTTC

V: TRBV18
D: TRBD1
J: TRBJ1-1
size: NA
CDR3: CASSPNRDRVLMNTEAFF
DNA: TGTGCCAGCTCACCTAATAGGGACAGGGTCTTAATGAACACTGAAGCTTTCTTT

V: TRBV6-5
D: TRBD1
J: TRBJ1-4
size: once
CDR3: CASKRRGRTNEKLFF
DNA: TGTGCCAGCAAGAGGAGGGGGCGAACTAATGAAAAACTGTTTTTT

V: TRBV7-3
D: NA
J: TRBJ2-6
size: few
CDR3: CASSPTVTDYAGANVLTF
DNA: TGTGCCAGCAGCCCAACGGTGACGGACTATGCTGGGGCCAACGTCCTGACTTTC

V: TRBV4-3
D: TRBD1
J: TRBJ2-2
size: once
CDR3: CASSTGDTGELFF
DNA: TGCGCCAGCTCGACAGGGGACACCGGGGAGCTGTTTTTT

V: TRBV6-1
D: TRBD1
J: TRBJ1-5
size: NA
CDR3: CASSENRGGQPQHF
DNA: TGTGCCAGCAGTGAAAACAGGGGCGGTCAGCCCCAGCATTTT

V: TRBV5-6
D: NA
J: TRBJ1-5
size: NA
CDR3: CASSLGGDQPQHF
DNA: TGTGCCAGCAGCTTGGGGGGGGATCAGCCCCAGCATTTT

V: TRBV4-3
D: TRBD1
J: TRBJ1-2
size: NA
CDR3: CASSNYPGQYGYTF
DNA: TGCGCCAGCAGCAACTATCCGGGACAGTATGGCTACACCTTC

V: TRBV5-1
D: NA
J: TRBJ2-5
size: NA
CDR3: CASSLGGGAQETQYF
DNA: TGCGCCAGCAGCTTGGGGGGGGGCGCACAAGAGACCCAGTACTTC

V: TRBV7-2
D: NA
J: TRBJ2-7
size: NA
CDR3: CASSPWGGSYEQYF
DNA: TGTGCCAGCAGCCCCTGGGGAGGCTCCTACGAGCAGTACTTC

V: TRBV7-6
D: NA
J: TRBJ2-7
size: once
CDR3: CASSFKQGAYEQYF
DNA: TGTGCCAGCAGCTTTAAACAGGGAGCCTACGAGCAGTACTTC

V: TRBV29-1
D: TRBD1
J: TRBJ2-5
size: NA
CDR3: CSALLDRVYQETQYF
DNA: TGCAGCGCCCTCTTGGACAGGGTGTACCAAGAGACCCAGTACTTC

V: TRBV5-1
D: NA
J: TRBJ2-1
size: once
CDR3: CASSFFRTGISSYNEQFF
DNA: TGCGCCAGCAGCTTCTTTAGGACTGGGATTAGCTCCTACAATGAGCAGTTCTTC

V: TRBV6-5
D: NA
J: TRBJ1-4
size: NA
CDR3: CASSYSRGQLGLFF
DNA: TGTGCCAGCAGTTACTCGCGGGGCCAACTGGGACTGTTTTTT

V: TRBV7-9
D: NA
J: TRBJ1-4
size: NA
CDR3: CASSLETGTNEKLFF
DNA: TGTGCCAGCAGCTTAGAGACTGGAACTAATGAAAAACTGTTTTTT

V: TRBV7-9
D: TRBD1
J: TRBJ1-3
size: NA
CDR3: CASSEQGASGNTIYF
DNA: TGTGCCAGCAGCGAACAGGGGGCCTCTGGAAACACCATATATTTT

V: TRBV4-3
D: TRBD2
J: TRBJ2-7
size: NA
CDR3: CASSQGVAGAYEQYF
DNA: TGCGCCAGCAGCCAAGGGGTAGCGGGGGCCTACGAGCAGTACTTC

V: TRBV11-2
D: NA
J: TRBJ1-6
size: few
CDR3: CASSLASRDSPLHF
DNA: TGTGCCAGCAGCTTGGCAAGCAGGGATTCACCCCTCCACTTT

V: TRBV28
D: TRBD1
J: TRBJ1-5
size: NA
CDR3: CASSSPGQGKGQPQHF
DNA: TGTGCCAGCAGTTCTCCGGGACAGGGGAAGGGTCAGCCCCAGCATTTT

V: TRBV19
D: TRBD1
J: TRBJ1-5
size: NA
CDR3: CASSGQGSNQPQHF
DNA: TGTGCCAGTTCGGGACAGGGGAGCAATCAGCCCCAGCATTTT

V: TRBV5-1
D: NA
J: TRBJ2-2
size: NA
CDR3: CASSFGARATAYTGELFF
DNA: TGCGCCAGCAGCTTCGGTGCTCGCGCAACCGCGTACACCGGGGAGCTGTTTTTT

V: TRBV5-4
D: TRBD1
J: TRBJ1-1
size: NA
CDR3: CASSSQRQGDNTEAFF
DNA: TGTGCCAGCAGCTCACAAAGACAGGGTGATAACACTGAAGCTTTCTTT

V: TRBV28
D: TRBD1
J: TRBJ1-3
size: NA
CDR3: CASSFRGPGNTIYF
DNA: TGTGCCAGCAGTTTCAGGGGGCCCGGAAACACCATATATTTT

V: TRBV27
D: TRBD1
J: TRBJ1-5
size: NA
CDR3: CASRQGYSNQPQHF
DNA: TGTGCCAGCAGACAGGGGTACAGCAATCAGCCCCAGCATTTT

V: TRBV6-5
D: NA
J: TRBJ2-7
size: NA
CDR3: CASSYSLTEQYF
DNA: TGTGCCAGCAGTTACTCATTGACTGAGCAGTACTTC

V: TRBV5-6
D: TRBD1
J: TRBJ1-1
size: NA
CDR3: CASSPRLGTGRSNTEAFF
DNA: TGTGCCAGCAGCCCTAGACTAGGGACAGGCCGGTCAAACACTGAAGCTTTCTTT

V: TRBV18
D: NA
J: TRBJ1-6
size: NA
CDR3: CASSPSGDSPLHF
DNA: TGTGCCAGCTCACCATCAGGGGATTCACCCCTCCACTTT

V: TRBV7-9
D: NA
J: TRBJ1-2
size: NA
CDR3: CASSFSGGENYGYTF
DNA: TGTGCCAGCAGCTTTTCGGGAGGGGAGAACTATGGCTACACCTTC

V: TRBV19
D: TRBD1
J: TRBJ1-4
size: NA
CDR3: CASSIDLRTGTATNEKLFF
DNA: TGTGCCAGTAGTATAGATCTCCGGACAGGCACTGCAACTAATGAAAAACTGTTTTTT

V: TRBV28
D: TRBD1
J: TRBJ1-5
size: NA
CDR3: CASRIDRAFGNQPQHF
DNA: TGTGCCAGCAGGATAGACAGGGCTTTTGGCAATCAGCCCCAGCATTTT

V: TRBV5-4
D: TRBD1
J: TRBJ1-2
size: once
CDR3: CASSLEGRGLEGYTF
DNA: TGTGCCAGCAGCTTGGAGGGCAGGGGGTTAGAAGGCTACACCTTC

V: TRBV9
D: NA
J: TRBJ2-3
size: once
CDR3: CASSPTPGLNTDTQYF
DNA: TGTGCCAGCAGCCCGACGCCGGGACTTAACACAGATACGCAGTATTTT

V: TRBV18
D: TRBD1
J: TRBJ2-7
size: NA
CDR3: CASSPPGGTGGIFYEQYF
DNA: TGTGCCAGCTCACCACCGGGAGGGACAGGGGGCATCTTTTACGAGCAGTACTTC

V: TRBV28
D: TRBD1
J: TRBJ2-7
size: NA
CDR3: CASSWTGSGQYF
DNA: TGTGCCAGCAGTTGGACAGGCAGCGGGCAGTACTTC

V: TRBV7-2
D: TRBD2
J: TRBJ2-3
size: once
CDR3: CASSSSGGNTDTQYF
DNA: TGTGCCAGCAGCTCTAGCGGGGGGAACACAGATACGCAGTATTTT